Listed here are 10 T cell receptor beta chains from one sample, sequenced in a study of T-cell memory formation after mild COVID-19 (dated by TCRdb to the early 2020s). Receptor amplification or capture employed 5' RACE. TCRdb records Illumina NovaSeq 6000 as the sequencer. In TCRdb, the public reads were trimmed at Q25 with fastp and aligned with MiXCR, with productive beta chains retained. Each entry is one CDR3 protein sequence, shown with its most common DNA and genes. The sample includes about 200,000 distinct CDR3 sequences, with more than 8% observed a single time. Roughly 3.5% of the sample is taken by the ten largest. Material: PBMCs or a T cell subset sorted from them (not recorded which). Receptors originate from a young man who had mild COVID-19 (a few samples of this study predate the infection). The sample titles of this study are shuffled in the database, so cell type and time point are left out; the donor was told from shared clones.

This clonotype was seen only a few times. The chain carries TRBV6-2 or TRBV6-3 and TRBJ2-1, with no clear D. The CDR3 length is 13 residues. Trimming took 2 bases from V and 6 from J, leaving 8 bases between them. CDR1 MNHEY and CDR2 SVGEGT come from the germline V gene. The CDR3 sequence is CASSYGVGNEQFF. CDR3 bases: TGTGCCAGCAGTTACGGGGTCGGCAATGAGCAGTTCTTC.

This clonotype showed up many times. CDR3 DNA sequence: TGTGCCAGCAGCTCCGGGTATACTGAAGCTTTCTTT. It is translated as CASSSGYTEAFF. The V and J genes are TRBV6-2 or TRBV6-3 and TRBJ1-1; D is uncertain. In germline, CDR1 is MNHEY, CDR2 SVGEGT. V lost 6 bases and J 5 bases, leaving 10 bases between the germline ends. The CDR3 totals 12 residues.

The rearrangement uses TRBV7-2 and TRBJ2-7; TRBD1 matches at 12 bases. V was pared by 3 bases and J by 5 bases, with 5 bases of the junction left unmatched. Looked up from germline, CDR1 is SGHTA and CDR2 is FQGNSA. The CDR3 covers 15 residues. CDR3: CASSFPGQGAHEQYF. The CDR3 region has the DNA TGTGCCAGCAGCTTTCCGGGACAGGGGGCCCACGAGCAGTACTTC.

The chain recombines TRBV6-6 with TRBJ1-6; 7 bases line up with TRBD1. CDR1 and CDR2 from the germline V gene are MNHNY and SVGAGI (reference sequence). The CDR3 sequence is 14 residues long. V shed 7 bases and J 6 bases; nucleotides not matched to a gene: 6. CDR3 DNA: TGTGCCAGCAAAGTCCGGGACAGTAATTCACCCCTCCACTTT. This sequence encodes CASKVRDSNSPLHF.

The V and J genes are TRBV20-1 and TRBJ2-1; D gene uncertain. Looked up from germline, CDR1 is DFQATT and CDR2 is SNEGSKA (reference sequence). CDR3 length: 14 amino acids. The ends were cut back, 2 bases at V and 3 bases at J, with 11 bases in the middle. In nucleotides, the CDR3 is TGCAGTGCTAGACGTATGCTGGGCTACAATGAGCAGTTCTTC. It codes for CSARRMLGYNEQFF.

This chain links TRBV20-1 with TRBJ2-3; no clear D. The germline V gene has CDR1 DFQATT and CDR2 SNEGSKA (reference sequence). The CDR3 loop spans 14 amino acids. Deletions cut 6 bases from V and 0 bases from J, with 13 bases between. As DNA, the CDR3 is TGCAGTGCCCCTGACATTACAAGCACAGATACGCAGTATTTT. Its protein is CSAPDITSTDTQYF.

This clonotype was detected only a few times. V usage is TRBV27 and J usage is TRBJ2-2; no clear D gene. CDR1 MNHEY and CDR2 SMNVEV come from the germline V gene (reference sequence). The CDR3 is 15 amino acids. Trimming pared 6 bases from V and 2 bases from J, leaving 13 bases between. In DNA form, the CDR3 reads TGTGCCAGCAGGGGTCTGACACGTAACACCGGGGAGCTGTTTTTT. Encoded protein: CASRGLTRNTGELFF.

This clonotype showed up just a few times. This chain's CDR3 is CASSTGLAGPYEQYF. In DNA form, the CDR3 reads TGCGCCAGCAGCACGGGACTAGCGGGACCCTACGAGCAGTACTTC. This chain links TRBV5-1 with TRBJ2-7; 13 nucleotides line up with TRBD2. The CDR3 length is 15 residues. Germline V gene sequence: CDR1 SGHRS, CDR2 YFSETQ. The ends lost 4 bases at V and 2 bases at J; junction bases unmatched: 3.

The J gene is TRBJ2-3, the V gene TRBV7-9, with a possible D match to TRBD2 (6 bases). The germline CDR1 and CDR2 sequences are SEHNR and FQNEAQ (reference sequence). CDR3 length equals 14 residues. V was shortened by 4 bases and J by 2 bases, with 10 bases between the two germline ends. CDR3 amino acids: CASSWTKNTDTQYF. In DNA form, the CDR3 reads TGTGCCAGCAGCTGGACTAAAAACACAGATACGCAGTATTTT.

This clonotype was picked up many times. This chain's CDR3 is CSVEGQGMDTQYF. In nucleotides, the CDR3 is TGCAGCGTTGAGGGACAGGGGATGGATACGCAGTATTTT. The V gene is TRBV29-1, the J gene TRBJ2-3, with 10 bases lining up with TRBD1. With V trimmed by 3 bases and J by 6 bases, 3 bases remained unmatched. The CDR3 length is 13 residues. Germline V gene data show CDR1 as SQVTM and CDR2 as ANQGSEA.